This TCR beta chain was recovered during a study of blood T cell repertoires in COVID-19. Background on the study: There were acute and convalescent COVID-19 samples, and they came from the United States, Italy and Spain. From T cells, B-cell-depleted T cells, or PBMCs came the material, which was cDNA or gDNA.

Trimming stripped 3 bases from V and 1 base from J, with 9 bases between. The CDR3 is 15 residues long. Germline CDR1 is LNHDA and CDR2 is SQIVND (reference sequence). Original handling: Estimation of nucleated cell counts was performed using reference gene primer amplification. The assay was immunoSEQ multiplex PCR, and TCRdb's table has in-frame clones only and misses some. V and J calls plus clone size are reproduced from that table; the DNA served to infer D and trimming. The sample records over 200,000 clones, 83% being singletons. The material sequenced was peripheral blood. This TCR came from a man at least 80 years old with acute or convalescent COVID-19. The chain is built from TRBV19 and TRBJ2-2; D ambiguous. CDR3 sequence reads: CASSIGSLNTGELFF. As DNA, the CDR3 is TGTGCCAGTAGTATCGGGTCATTGAACACCGGGGAGCTGTTTTTT. Filled out from reference TRBV19 and TRBJ2-2, the complete variable domain reads DGGITQSPKYLFRKEGQNVTLSCEQNLNHDAMYWYRQDPGQGLRLIYYSQIVNDFQKGDIAEGYSVSREKKESFPLTVTSAQKNPTAFYLCASSIGSLNTGELFFGEGSRLTVL.